This TCR beta chain derives from a study of shared clonotypes between healthy human individuals. CD45RO+ cells went into CD8 memory alongside CCR7-negative CD45RA+ TemRA cells. Some clones are missing from TCRdb's copy, which holds only in-frame ones; the method was immunoSEQ multiplex PCR. The data hold roughly 700,000 clones, with about 90% observed a single time. There are 16 residues in the CDR3. Germline trimming cut 4 bases from V and 2 bases from J; bases unmatched to any gene: 7. CDR1 and CDR2 (germline): SGDLS, YYNGEE. Sequencing was carried out using memory CD8+ T cells from PBMCs. As to subset: CD45RO+ cells pooled with CCR7-negative TemRA cells. The clonotype originates from a man aged 18 to 30 in good health. Some clones in this sample may be carry-over from other donors' samples. This rearrangement joins TRBV9 to TRBJ2-1; the match to TRBD2 covers 9 bases. The CDR3 here is CASSLLLAGPYNEQFF. The CDR3, as DNA: TGTGCCAGCAGCCTCCTCCTAGCGGGGCCCTACAATGAGCAGTTCTTC. Using reference TRBV9 and TRBJ2-1 for the parts outside the CDR3, the full variable domain is DSGVTQTPKHLITATGQRVTLRCSPRSGDLSVYWYQQSLDQGLQFLIQYYNGEERAKGNILERFSAQQFPDLHSELNLSSLELGDSALYFCASSLLLAGPYNEQFFGPGTRLTVL.